These 19 T cell receptor beta chains came from one sample sequenced in a study of T cells after yellow fever vaccination (dated by TCRdb to the late 2010s). The receptor library was made with 5' RACE. Instrument on record: Illumina NovaSeq 6000. TCRdb trimmed the raw reads at Q25, called clones with MiXCR and kept productive beta chains. Every CDR3 protein is listed once, alongside the most common genes and DNA of its rows. Present in this sample are 14,000 or so distinct CDR3 sequences, approximately 7% of which were seen just once. Roughly 1.5% of the sample lies in the top ten. In light of the paper, this sample's treatment or condition label describes: live attenuated yellow fever vaccine strain. The sample consisted of PBMCs, either bulk or a sorted T-cell subset (CD4+, CD8+, memory, or dextramer-sorted; not recorded which), taken on the day of the yellow fever booster vaccination. Receptors originate from a man aged 18 to 29 who received the YFV17D yellow fever vaccine.

This clonotype was seen repeatedly, ten times or more. A junction boundary mismatches the germline segment, possibly from a read error. The chain employs TRBV7-7 and TRBJ1-6; D is unresolved. Germline V gives CDR1 SSHAT, CDR2 FNYEAQ (reference sequence). The CDR3 is 13 residues long. The CDR3 spells CASSFNINSPLHF. DNA for the CDR3: TGTGCTAGCAGCTTCAACATTAATTCACCCCTCCACTTT.

This clonotype is classed as medium-sized. The V and J genes are TRBV20-1 and TRBJ1-2, with a tentative D call TRBD1 (6 bases). Deletions cut 2 bases from V and 6 bases from J, with 13 bases between. The CDR3 totals 13 residues. Germline CDR1 reads DFQATT; CDR2 reads SNEGSKA (reference sequence). CDR3 amino acids: CSARRDILNGYTF. The CDR3 DNA follows: TGCAGTGCTAGAAGGGACATCCTCAATGGCTACACCTTC.

Details on this clonotype: An end of the junction differs from the germline gene, which may be a read error. The V call is TRBV20-1, the J call TRBJ1-1; the match to TRBD1 covers 7 bases. Germline-derived CDR1 and CDR2 are DFQATT and SNEGSKA (reference sequence). The CDR3 is made up of 13 amino acids. Here the CDR3 DNA reads TGCATTGCTAGAAACACAGGGGTTCGGGTTGCTTTCTTT. Its translation: CIARNTGVRVAFF.

This clonotype was seen a few times. The genes are TRBV11-3 and TRBJ2-5; D may match TRBD1 or TRBD2 (5 bases each). V was shortened by 1 base and J by 1 base, with 7 bases between the two germline ends. CDR3 length: 14 residues. Germline CDR1 and CDR2: SGHNT and YENEEA. DNA for the CDR3: TGTGCCAGCAGCTTAGGAGGGGCCCAAGAGACCCAGTACTTC. Its protein product is CASSLGGAQETQYF.

This clonotype was recorded at least ten times. This sequence joins TRBV18 and TRBJ2-5; D not certain. The germline CDR1 and CDR2 sequences are KGHSH and LQKENI. V dropped 4 bases and J dropped 5 bases, with 14 bases sitting between them. The CDR3 is made up of 14 amino acids. The CDR3 sequence is CASSLKGASETQYF. CDR3 DNA sequence: TGTGCCAGCTCACTCAAGGGTGCATCGGAGACCCAGTACTTC. Filled out from reference TRBV18 and TRBJ2-5, the complete variable domain reads NAGVMQNPRHLVRRRGQEARLRCSPMKGHSHVYWYRQLPEEGLKFMVYLQKENIIDESGMPKERFSAEFPKEGPSILRIQQVVRGDSAAYFCASSLKGASETQYFGPGTRLLVL.

The chain carries TRBV6-2 or TRBV6-3 and TRBJ2-4, with D perhaps given as TRBD1 or TRBD2 (5 bases each). CDR3 size: 15 residues. V was clipped by 2 bases and J by 3 bases, with 11 bases between them. Germline V gene sequence: CDR1 MNHEY, CDR2 SVGEGT. The CDR3 nucleotides are TGTGCCAGCAGTTACCTCCGGGACGGCAAAAACATTCAGTACTTC. It is translated as CASSYLRDGKNIQYF.

This clonotype appeared many times. The rearrangement links TRBV7-2 to TRBJ2-3, with a weak D call TRBD1 (6 bases). The CDR3 is 12 residues long. CDR1 SGHTA and CDR2 FQGNSA come from the germline V gene. V shed 3 bases and J shed 7 bases, with 8 bases lying between them. CDR3 in amino acids: CASSFTGNTQYF. DNA for the CDR3: TGTGCCAGCAGCTTCACAGGGAATACGCAGTATTTT.

This clonotype was counted ten times or more. The V call is TRBV10-3, the J call TRBJ2-1; 7 positions agree with TRBD2. Germline V gene sequence: CDR1 ENHRY, CDR2 SYGVKD. The CDR3 covers 15 residues. The trim removed 0 bases at V and 7 bases at J, leaving 6 bases unmatched. CDR3 coding DNA: TGTGCCATCAGTGAGTCATCAGCGGGGAGGAATGAGCAGTTCTTC. This sequence encodes CAISESSAGRNEQFF.

This clonotype has a count of ten or more. The chain carries TRBV4-3 and TRBJ2-2; D gene unclear. The CDR3 runs to 18 residues. The germline gives CDR1 LGHNA, CDR2 YSLEER. The germline V and J ends were trimmed by 1 base and 0 bases, with 15 bases remaining between them. CDR3 nucleotide sequence: TGCGCCAGCAGCCAAGTTCCGTTCAACTCTGCGAACACCGGGGAGCTGTTTTTT. Encoded protein: CASSQVPFNSANTGELFF.

This clonotype was detected many times. This rearrangement joins TRBV27 to TRBJ2-7, with 10 nucleotides matching TRBD1. There are 15 residues in the CDR3. Trimming took 5 bases from V and 4 from J; bases not matched to a gene: 8. Germline V gene lookup returns CDR1 MNHEY and CDR2 SMNVEV (reference sequence). The CDR3 is CASSPFDRGRYEQYV. The CDR3 DNA follows: TGTGCCAGCAGTCCATTCGACAGGGGGCGGTACGAGCAGTACGTC.

This chain links TRBV4-2 with TRBJ2-3; 11 bases fit TRBD2. The germline CDR1 and CDR2 sequences are LGHNA and YNFKEQ. J was trimmed by 1 base and V by 0 bases; bases with no gene match: 0. The CDR3 totals 16 residues. The CDR3 DNA is TGTGCCAGCAGCCAAGAGGGACTAGCGGGCACAGATACGCAGTATTTT. Encoded protein: CASSQEGLAGTDTQYF.

At least ten counts were recorded for this clonotype. The chain is built from TRBV4-3 and TRBJ2-7, with D perhaps TRBD1 or TRBD2 (5 bases each). The V and J ends lost 4 bases and 0 bases respectively, with 16 bases between them. Per the germline V gene, CDR1 is LGHNA and CDR2 is YSLEER. There are 16 residues in the CDR3. The CDR3 DNA follows: TGCGCCAGCAGCCGCGGACACGGGGACCGCTCCTACGAGCAGTACTTC. Its protein product is CASSRGHGDRSYEQYF.

In this sample, this clonotype turned up many times. The chain links TRBV6-5 to TRBJ2-3; D possibly corresponds to TRBD1 (5 bases). This CDR3 region has 16 residues. V dropped 2 bases and J dropped 1 base, with 13 bases sitting between them. Germline V lookup: CDR1 MNHEY, CDR2 SVGAGI. This CDR3 is CASSYGQGQGTDTQYF. Written as DNA, the CDR3 is TGTGCCAGCAGTTACGGGCAGGGCCAAGGCACAGATACGCAGTATTTT.

This clonotype was detected ten times or more. V and J are TRBV27 and TRBJ1-2; no reliable D call. In germline, CDR1 is MNHEY, CDR2 SMNVEV (reference sequence). V was cut by 5 bases and J by 3 bases, with 13 bases left in between. This CDR3 has 14 amino acids. CDR3 residues: CASSTLDGYYGYTF. CDR3 bases: TGTGCCAGCAGTACCCTTGACGGATACTATGGCTACACCTTC.

In its sample, this clonotype was seen many times. A read error may produce the germline difference seen at one junction end. The gene calls are TRBV7-2 and TRBJ2-7; perhaps D is TRBD1 or TRBD2 (5 bases each). Germline V gene lookup returns CDR1 SGHTA and CDR2 FQGNSA. CDR3 length equals 15 residues. This chain's CDR3 is CASNLQAGAPYEQYF. CDR3 in DNA: TGTGCCAGCAACTTACAGGCCGGGGCACCCTACGAGCAGTACTTC.

At least ten counts were recorded for this clonotype. The V gene is TRBV28, the J gene TRBJ2-1; no reliable D call. The CDR3 totals 15 residues. The ends were cut back, 1 base at V and 0 bases at J, with 7 bases in the middle. Germline assignment: CDR1 MDHEN and CDR2 SYDVKM. The CDR3 loop reads CASSLYASSYNEQFF. In DNA form, the CDR3 reads TGTGCCAGCAGTTTATACGCTAGCTCCTACAATGAGCAGTTCTTC.

This clonotype occurred many times. This sequence joins TRBV9 and TRBJ1-1; 7 bases map to TRBD1. J was trimmed by 0 bases and V by 3 bases; bases with no gene match: 5. Looked up from germline, CDR1 is SGDLS and CDR2 is YYNGEE. CDR3 size: 15 residues. The CDR3: CASSARQGMNTEAFF. The CDR3 DNA reads as TGTGCCAGCAGCGCCCGACAGGGAATGAACACTGAAGCTTTCTTT.

This clonotype was observed at least ten times. This chain links TRBV15 with TRBJ2-1, with 12 bases that match TRBD2. Germline V gene data show CDR1 as LNHNV and CDR2 as YYDKDF (reference sequence). This CDR3 has 15 residues. Germline trimming cut 3 bases from V and 7 bases from J; bases unmatched to any gene: 4. The CDR3 region has the DNA TGTGCCACCAGCAGTGGACTAGCGGGGAAGAATGAGCAGTTCTTC. Translated, it gives CATSSGLAGKNEQFF.

This clonotype appeared many times. This chain links TRBV6-6 with TRBJ1-1, with no clear D. The CDR3 has 14 residues. Germline CDR1 is MNHNY and CDR2 is SVGAGI (reference sequence). V dropped 2 bases and J dropped 1 base, with 8 bases sitting between them. The CDR3 coding sequence is TGTGCCAGCAGTTACCCCAACCAGAACACTGAAGCTTTCTTT. Translating it yields CASSYPNQNTEAFF.